The rows below give T cell receptor beta chains drawn from one sample of a study of cytomegalovirus exposure and HLA in healthy donors. Repertoires were generated with immunoSEQ multiplex PCR, while TCRdb's copy carries only in-frame clones and drops some. The repertoire consists of about 100,000 clones, with approximately 81% occurring once and the leading ten covering 3.5% to 4.5%. Sequenced material: PBMCs. The receptors derive from a female donor in good health and CMV-seropositive. Each CDR3 is given with its conserved first and last residue. D genes are given only for firm matches. Size is stated for part of the rows, as once, few or many counts, or as a class when the clone is expanded.

cdr3_aa | cdr3_nt | clone_size | j_call | v_call | d_call
CAISESGTGIAKNSQYF | TGTGCCATCAGTGAGTCAGGGACAGGAATAGCCAAAAACAGTCAGTACTTC | . | TRBJ2-4 | TRBV10-3 | TRBD1
CASSYSPGGGELFF | TGTGCCAGCAGTTACTCACCGGGGGGCGGGGAGCTGTTTTTT | . | TRBJ2-2 | TRBV6-6 | TRBD2
CASSQGGAYEQYF | TGCGCCAGCAGCCAAGGGGGGGCCTACGAGCAGTACTTC | . | TRBJ2-7 | TRBV4-1 | .
CAGTTGGDTEAFF | TGTGCCGGCACTACAGGGGGAGACACTGAAGCTTTCTTT | . | TRBJ1-1 | TRBV30 | TRBD1
CASSQTGQGREQYF | TGTGCCAGCAGCCAAACCGGACAGGGAAGAGAGCAGTACTTC | . | TRBJ2-7 | TRBV9 | TRBD1
CASSLDITYSGANVLTF | TGTGCCAGCAGCTTGGACATAACATACTCTGGGGCCAACGTCCTGACTTTC | . | TRBJ2-6 | TRBV5-4 | .
CASSEWGPGQGFRDTGELFF | TGTGCCAGCAGTGAGTGGGGCCCGGGACAGGGCTTTCGGGACACCGGGGAGCTGTTTTTT | . | TRBJ2-2 | TRBV6-4 | TRBD1
CASSKERQKREKLFF | TGTGCCAGCAGCAAAGAACGCCAAAAGAGGGAAAAACTGTTTTTT | . | TRBJ1-4 | TRBV21-1 | .
CASSPRQGGTEAFF | TGTGCCAGCTCACCACGACAGGGGGGCACTGAAGCTTTCTTT | . | TRBJ1-1 | TRBV18 | TRBD1
CANDRSTGELFF | TGTGCCAACGACAGGAGCACCGGGGAGCTGTTTTTT | . | TRBJ2-2 | TRBV27 | .
CASSPINTGELFF | TGTGCCAGCTCACCCATCAACACCGGGGAGCTGTTTTTT | . | TRBJ2-2 | TRBV18 | .
CASSLLGGGTANTEAFF | TGCGCCAGCAGCTTGCTGGGTGGAGGGACGGCGAACACTGAAGCTTTCTTT | . | TRBJ1-1 | TRBV5-1 | .
CAWNWAIAYNEQFF | TGTGCCTGGAATTGGGCAATTGCCTACAATGAGCAGTTCTTC | . | TRBJ2-1 | TRBV30 | .
CATPGGGIAGVNEQFF | TGTGCCACCCCGGGGGGAGGGATAGCGGGAGTAAATGAGCAGTTCTTC | . | TRBJ2-1 | TRBV10-3 | TRBD2
CASSSGLAGGGEQYF | TGTGCCAGCAGCTCCGGACTAGCGGGGGGGGGCGAGCAGTACTTC | . | TRBJ2-7 | TRBV7-2 | TRBD2
CAWNTGEGPGELFF | TGTGCCTGGAACACGGGAGAGGGTCCCGGGGAGCTGTTTTTT | once | TRBJ2-2 | TRBV30 | .
CASRPPRVVGSTQYF | TGTGCCAGCAGGCCACCCAGGGTCGTAGGTTCAACCCAGTACTTC | . | TRBJ2-5 | TRBV11-2 | .
CASSIGTANTGELFF | TGTGCCAGCAGTATCGGGACAGCGAACACCGGGGAGCTGTTTTTT | . | TRBJ2-2 | TRBV2 | TRBD1
CSVEPSTGFYGYTF | TGCAGCGTTGAGCCGTCAACAGGGTTCTATGGCTACACCTTC | . | TRBJ1-2 | TRBV29-1 | .
CASSQGQGGNTIYF | TGTGCCAGCAGCCAGGGACAGGGAGGAAACACCATATATTTT | . | TRBJ1-3 | TRBV5-6 | TRBD1
CAWLRRTGGTYGYTF | TGTGCCTGGCTTCGTAGGACAGGGGGCACATATGGCTACACCTTC | . | TRBJ1-2 | TRBV30 | TRBD1
CASSRLAGGAEQYF | TGTGCCAGCAGCCGACTAGCGGGAGGTGCCGAGCAGTACTTC | once | TRBJ2-7 | TRBV7-2 | TRBD2
CASKWGRGSNQPQHF | TGTGCCAGTAAATGGGGCAGGGGAAGCAATCAGCCCCAGCATTTT | once | TRBJ1-5 | TRBV19 | .
CAISRPTGGGTEAFF | TGTGCCATCTCCCGGCCAACCGGGGGGGGGACTGAAGCTTTCTTT | few | TRBJ1-1 | TRBV10-3 | .
CASSGVRDREGANEKLFF | TGTGCCAGCAGCGGGGTCCGGGACAGGGAGGGTGCTAATGAAAAACTGTTTTTT | . | TRBJ1-4 | TRBV5-6 | TRBD1
CASSSRGGTTSYEQYF | TGTGCCAGCAGTTCCCGGGGAGGGACGACCTCCTACGAGCAGTACTTC | . | TRBJ2-7 | TRBV6-5 | TRBD2